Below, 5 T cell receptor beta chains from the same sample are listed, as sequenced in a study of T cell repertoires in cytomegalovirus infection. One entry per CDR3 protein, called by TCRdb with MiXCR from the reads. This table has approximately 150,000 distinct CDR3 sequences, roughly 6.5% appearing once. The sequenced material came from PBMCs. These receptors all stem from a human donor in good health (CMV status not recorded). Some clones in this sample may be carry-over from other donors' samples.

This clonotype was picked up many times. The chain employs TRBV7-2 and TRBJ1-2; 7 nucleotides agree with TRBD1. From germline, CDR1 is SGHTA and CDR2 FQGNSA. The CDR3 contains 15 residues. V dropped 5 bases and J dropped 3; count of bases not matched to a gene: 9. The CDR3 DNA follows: TGTGCCAGCAGCCCGGAGGCAGGGGGGGACTATGGCTACACCTTC. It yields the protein CASSPEAGGDYGYTF.

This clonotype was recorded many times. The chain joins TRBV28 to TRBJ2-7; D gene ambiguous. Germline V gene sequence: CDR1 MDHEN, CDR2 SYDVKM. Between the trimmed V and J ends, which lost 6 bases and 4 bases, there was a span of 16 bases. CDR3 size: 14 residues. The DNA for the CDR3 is TGTGCCAGCAGCATTCTCCCGAACGGGTACGAGCAGTACTTC. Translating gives CASSILPNGYEQYF.

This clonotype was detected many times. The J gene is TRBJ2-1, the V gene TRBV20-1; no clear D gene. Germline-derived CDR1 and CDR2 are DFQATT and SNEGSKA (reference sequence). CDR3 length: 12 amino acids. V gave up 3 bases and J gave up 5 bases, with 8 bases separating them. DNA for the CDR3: TGCAGTGCTAGTCACACCAACAATGAGCAGTTCTTC. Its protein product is CSASHTNNEQFF.

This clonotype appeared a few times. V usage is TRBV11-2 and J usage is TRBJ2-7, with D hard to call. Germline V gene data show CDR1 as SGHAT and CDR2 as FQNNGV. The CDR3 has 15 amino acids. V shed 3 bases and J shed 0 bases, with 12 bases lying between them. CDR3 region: CASSFFSYASYEQYF. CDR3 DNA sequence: TGTGCCAGCAGCTTCTTCAGCTACGCCTCCTACGAGCAGTACTTC. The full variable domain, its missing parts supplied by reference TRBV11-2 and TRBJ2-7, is EAGVAQSPRYKIIEKRQSVAFWCNPISGHATLYWYQQILGQGPKLLIQFQNNGVVDDSQLPKDRFSAERLKGVDSTLKIQPAKLEDSAVYLCASSFFSYASYEQYFGPGTRLTVT.

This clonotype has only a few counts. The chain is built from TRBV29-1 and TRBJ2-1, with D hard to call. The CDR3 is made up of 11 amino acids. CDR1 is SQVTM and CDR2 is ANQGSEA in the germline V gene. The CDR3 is CSVPIPNEQFF. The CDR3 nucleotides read TGCAGTGTTCCCATCCCGAATGAGCAGTTCTTC.